This T cell receptor (beta chain) was obtained from a study of a mutant IDH1 vaccine in newly diagnosed glioma. With respect to this clone: Its antigen is undetermined.

Repertoires were generated with immunoSEQ multiplex PCR, while TCRdb's copy carries only in-frame clones and drops some. The data contain more than 25,000 clones, 60% to 85% of them seen just once; the ten biggest clones take up about 9.3%. Time point meaning: week 35, safety follow-up. It was 300 ug of mutant IDH1 20-mer peptide that made up each vaccine dose, given with topical imiquimod. The starting material was PBMCs, obtained from a glioma patient whose treatment included an IDH1 peptide vaccine. This TCR was recovered from a woman younger than 45 with glioma. Some clones in this sample may be carry-over from other donors' samples.

CDR3 amino acids: CASGLASGRADYNEQFF. In nucleotides, the CDR3 is TGTGCTAGTGGTTTGGCGAGCGGGAGGGCCGACTACAATGAGCAGTTCTTC. This chain links TRBV12-5 with TRBJ2-1, with 10 nucleotides matching TRBD2. CDR1 is LGHNT and CDR2 is FRNRAP in the germline V gene. This CDR3 region has 17 residues. V lost 1 base to trimming and J lost 3 bases; unmatched junction nucleotides: 6. Full variable domain (missing parts from reference TRBV12-5 and TRBJ2-1): DARVTQTPRHKVTEMGQEVTMRCQPILGHNTVFWYRQTMMQGLELLAYFRNRAPLDDSGMPKDRFSAEMPDATLATLKIQPSEPRDSAVYFCASGLASGRADYNEQFFGPGTRLTVL.